Listed here is a single T cell receptor (beta chain). What it binds is not known. The sample originates from a study of cytomegalovirus exposure and HLA in healthy donors. The overall study: Early release data held 80 million to 100 million unique TCRs from HLA-typed donors. Within the Caucasian-associated ancestry cluster were roughly 81% of the 300 to 450 genotyped donors.

CDR3 size: 15 residues. Germline V lookup: CDR1 SGDLS, CDR2 YYNGEE. The V segment lost 4 bases and the J segment 4 bases; nucleotides outside the gene matches: 6. Primers for the PCR totalled 60 Vbeta and 13 Jbeta. Data came from immunoSEQ multiplex PCR; TCRdb stores just in-frame clones and leaves some out. The repertoire consists of some 190,000 clones, with around 76% occurring once and the leading ten covering roughly 1.4%. Study-level findings and limits: Highly shared sequence variants in one cluster were likely a sequencing artifact.

The chain combines TRBV9 with TRBJ2-1; TRBD2 agrees at 9 bases. This receptor was obtained from a man in his forties in good health and CMV-seronegative. Sample: PBMCs. CDR3 DNA sequence: TGTGCCAGCAGCCGCGCAGCGGGGGGTTACAATGAGCAGTTCTTC. Encoded protein: CASSRAAGGYNEQFF. The full variable domain, in which reference TRBV9 and TRBJ2-1 provide the parts outside the CDR3, is DSGVTQTPKHLITATGQRVTLRCSPRSGDLSVYWYQQSLDQGLQFLIQYYNGEERAKGNILERFSAQQFPDLHSELNLSSLELGDSALYFCASSRAAGGYNEQFFGPGTRLTVL.